Each of the 9 T cell receptor beta chains below was sequenced from the same sample in a study of blood T cell repertoires in COVID-19. Using immunoSEQ multiplex PCR, the repertoire was profiled, and TCRdb retains in-frame clones only, with some absent. The sample lists some 380,000 clones; approximately 89% were seen once. Sequencing input: PBMCs or T cells enriched from blood (not recorded which). The receptors here all came from a man aged 25-45 years who had recovered from COVID-19.

V gene TRBV29-1 combines with J gene TRBJ2-2, with a tentative D call TRBD1 (6 bases). Trimming removed 0 bases at V and 2 bases at J, with 13 bases between. The CDR3 sequence is 16 residues long. Germline V gene lookup returns CDR1 SQVTM and CDR2 ANQGSEA. The CDR3 loop reads CSVEDLGTSNTGELFF. DNA for the CDR3: TGCAGCGTTGAAGATCTTGGGACATCAAACACCGGGGAGCTGTTTTTT.

This chain links TRBV6-5 with TRBJ1-5; 7 bases map to TRBD1. CDR3 size: 15 residues. V was pared by 6 bases and J by 7 bases, with 12 bases of the junction left unmatched. The germline V gene has CDR1 MNHEY and CDR2 SVGAGI. This CDR3 is CASRSPGTVGQPQHF. The CDR3 DNA reads as TGTGCCAGCAGATCACCCGGGACAGTGGGCCAGCCCCAGCATTTT.

J is TRBJ1-3 and V is TRBV7-8, with D possibly TRBD1 on 6 matching bases. The germline gives CDR1 SGHVS, CDR2 FQNEAQ. The length of the CDR3 is 16 residues. Trimming took 1 base from V and 4 from J, leaving 14 bases between them. The CDR3 bases are TGTGCCAGCAGCTTAGGTGCCAGGGGCGCCGGAAACACCATATATTTT. Its translation is CASSLGARGAGNTIYF.

The chain links TRBV5-6 to TRBJ2-1, with D unclear. CDR1 is SGHDT and CDR2 is YYEEEE in the germline V gene. The CDR3 covers 14 residues. Trimming took 4 bases from V and 5 from J, leaving 13 bases between them. The CDR3 coding sequence is TGTGCCAGCAGCCGGCGGATTGTAGACAATGAGCAGTTCTTC. Translated: CASSRRIVDNEQFF. The whole variable domain, filled in from reference TRBV5-6 and TRBJ2-1, reads DAGVTQSPTHLIKTRGQQVTLRCSPKSGHDTVSWYQQALGQGPQFIFQYYEEEERQRGNFPDRFSGHQFPNYSSELNVNALLLGDSALYLCASSRRIVDNEQFFGPGTRLTVL.

The chain uses TRBV7-2 and TRBJ1-5; 8 bases line up with TRBD1. Trimming removed 5 bases from V and 7 bases from J; junction bases left unmatched: 4. This CDR3 region has 13 residues. The germline gives CDR1 SGHTA, CDR2 FQGNSA. The CDR3 nucleotides are TGTGCCAGCAGCGGACAGGGCCAACAGCCCCAGCATTTT. Encoded protein: CASSGQGQQPQHF.

CDR3 sequence reads: CASSQGERGGNTIYF. The CDR3 DNA sequence: TGTGCCAGCAGCCAAGGCGAGAGAGGTGGAAACACCATATATTTT. The rearrangement joins TRBV4-2 to TRBJ1-3; D is ambiguous. The CDR3 runs 15 residues. V lost 1 base, J lost 3 bases, and 10 bases lay in between. Germline V gives CDR1 LGHNA, CDR2 YNFKEQ.

Turning to this clone: The same CDR3 also results from other DNA sequences found in this sample. The V and J genes are TRBV30 and TRBJ1-6; D is uncertain. The germline V gene encodes CDR1 GTSNPN and CDR2 SVGIG (reference sequence). Deletions cut 2 bases from V and 10 bases from J, with 9 bases between. The CDR3 runs 12 residues. The CDR3 sequence is CAWSPGRSPLHF. The CDR3 nucleotides are TGTGCCTGGAGTCCGGGGAGGTCACCCCTCCACTTT.

This sequence joins TRBV7-8 and TRBJ1-3; 11 bases align to TRBD1. CDR3 size: 17 residues. In germline, CDR1 is SGHVS, CDR2 FQNEAQ. V was clipped by 2 bases and J by 0 bases; unmatched bases: 3. The CDR3 coding sequence is TGTGCCAGCAGCTTAAGGGGACAGGGGGTCTCTGGAAACACCATATATTTT. The encoded protein is CASSLRGQGVSGNTIYF.

The chain recombines TRBV29-1 with TRBJ1-1; a weak D match, TRBD1 (5 bases). Germline V gene data show CDR1 as SQVTM and CDR2 as ANQGSEA. The CDR3 spans 12 residues. The V and J ends lost 6 bases and 4 bases respectively, with 12 bases between them. CDR3: CSVGGLGTEAFF. The CDR3 DNA is TGCAGCGTGGGGGGATTGGGCACTGAAGCTTTCTTT.